The 25 T cell receptor beta chains given below trace back to one sample, sequenced in a study of cytomegalovirus exposure and HLA in healthy donors. The PCR had 60 Vbeta and 13 Jbeta primers. Using immunoSEQ multiplex PCR, the repertoire was profiled, and TCRdb retains in-frame clones only, with some absent. The data hold approximately 150,000 clones, with 70% to 85% observed a single time. Sequenced: PBMCs. The receptors shown here come from a man younger than 40 in good health and CMV-seropositive.

This chain connects TRBV7-8 to TRBJ1-4; D is ambiguous. The V gene lost 5 bases and the J gene lost 5 bases, with 15 bases spanning the gap. Germline values: CDR1 SGHVS, CDR2 FQNEAQ. The CDR3 sequence is 15 residues long. In DNA form, the CDR3 reads TGTGCCAGCAGCAAAAGACAACTTTCCAATGAAAAACTGTTTTTT. Translating gives CASSKRQLSNEKLFF.

This clone was observed a few times. The chain couples TRBV5-1 to TRBJ1-1; tentative D call: TRBD1 (5 bases). With 1 base removed from V and 1 base from J, the gap between germline ends came to 8 bases. The CDR3 is 14 amino acids. The germline V gene has CDR1 SGHRS and CDR2 YFSETQ. The CDR3 DNA is TGCGCCAGCAGCTTGCAGGGATCGAACACTGAAGCTTTCTTT. Amino acid sequence: CASSLQGSNTEAFF.

This chain connects TRBV5-4 to TRBJ1-1, with D hard to call. The CDR3 length is 14 residues. Germline CDR1 reads SGHNT; CDR2 reads YYREEE (reference sequence). Trimming shortened V by 1 base and J by 0 bases, and 7 bases separated the two germline ends. The CDR3 region is CASSLMAVNTEAFF. The CDR3 DNA sequence: TGTGCCAGCAGCTTGATGGCGGTGAACACTGAAGCTTTCTTT.

V usage is TRBV19 and J usage is TRBJ1-2; possibly TRBD1 for D (5 bases). V lost 6 bases to trimming and J lost 3 bases, with 11 bases between them. CDR1 is LNHDA, CDR2 SQIVND, per germline (reference sequence). CDR3 size: 13 residues. The CDR3 DNA reads as TGTGCCAGTAGGCGGGGCAGGGACTATGGCTACACCTTC. The encoded protein is CASRRGRDYGYTF.

The genes are TRBV7-9 and TRBJ2-5; 9 nucleotides match TRBD2. Trimming cost V 1 base and J 4 bases; bases outside gene matches: 1. In germline, CDR1 is SEHNR, CDR2 FQNEAQ (reference sequence). The length of the CDR3 is 14 residues. The CDR3 reads CASSLVGLAETQYF. The CDR3 DNA follows: TGTGCCAGCAGCTTAGTGGGACTAGCAGAGACCCAGTACTTC.

The chain uses TRBV18 and TRBJ2-3; TRBD2 is a possible D gene (5 bases). With 0 bases removed from V and 6 bases from J, the gap between germline ends came to 10 bases. Germline lookup yields CDR1 KGHSH and CDR2 LQKENI. The CDR3 sequence is 14 residues long. CDR3 protein: CASSPPHGKDTQYF. CDR3 bases: TGTGCCAGCTCACCACCCCACGGGAAGGATACGCAGTATTTT. The whole variable domain, filled in from reference TRBV18 and TRBJ2-3, reads NAGVMQNPRHLVRRRGQEARLRCSPMKGHSHVYWYRQLPEEGLKFMVYLQKENIIDESGMPKERFSAEFPKEGPSILRIQQVVRGDSAAYFCASSPPHGKDTQYFGPGTRLTVL.

This clone appeared a few times. The chain uses TRBV13 and TRBJ2-6; tentatively, D is TRBD1 (6 bases). Germline loops: CDR1 PRHDT, CDR2 FYEKMQ (reference sequence). The CDR3 extends over 15 amino acids. V was pared by 5 bases and J by 2 bases, with 10 bases between. CDR3 bases: TGTGCCAGCAGCGCCAGGGGTACTGGGGCCAACGTCCTGACTTTC. This translates into CASSARGTGANVLTF.

The chain recombines TRBV6-1 with TRBJ1-2; 12 bases align to TRBD1. Looked up from germline, CDR1 is MNHNS and CDR2 is SASEGT. The ends lost 6 bases at V and 6 bases at J; junction bases unmatched: 8. CDR3 length equals 15 residues. CDR3 nucleotides: TGTGCCAGCAGAGATTGGGACAGGGGGCAGGATGGCTACACCTTC. This translates into CASRDWDRGQDGYTF.

This chain links TRBV5-6 with TRBJ2-7; D may be TRBD2 (5 bases). CDR1 SGHDT and CDR2 YYEEEE come from the germline V gene. CDR3 length equals 12 residues. Trimming stripped 2 bases from V and 6 bases from J, with 9 bases between. The CDR3 sequence: CASSFRGPEQYF. In DNA form, the CDR3 reads TGTGCCAGCAGCTTCCGCGGGCCCGAGCAGTACTTC.

V usage is TRBV27 and J usage is TRBJ1-5, with 7 bases aligning to TRBD1. V shed 0 bases and J 3 bases; nucleotides not matched to a gene: 2. The CDR3 loop spans 15 amino acids. Germline V gene lookup returns CDR1 MNHEY and CDR2 SMNVEV (reference sequence). CDR3 amino acids: CASSLSRGLNQPQHF. As DNA, the CDR3 is TGTGCCAGCAGTTTATCAAGGGGGCTCAATCAGCCCCAGCATTTT.

The chain links TRBV21-1 to TRBJ2-7; TRBD1 was called by the table and not checked on the DNA. TRBV21-1 is termed a pseudogene. CDR3 size: 14 residues. The CDR3 reads CASSKAYSSYEQYF. The CDR3, as DNA: TGTGCCAGCAGCAAAGCTTACAGCTCCTACGAGCAGTACTTC.

This clone has more than one count but fewer than ten. V and J are TRBV7-6 and TRBJ1-4; 7 bases map to TRBD1. Per the germline V gene, CDR1 is SGHVS and CDR2 is FNYEAQ. The CDR3 contains 15 residues. Trimming cost V 4 bases and J 2 bases; bases outside gene matches: 4. CDR3 sequence reads: CASSSNRGTNEKLFF. The CDR3 coding sequence is TGTGCCAGCAGCTCGAACAGGGGTACTAATGAAAAACTGTTTTTT.

The chain recombines TRBV19 with TRBJ1-5; 8 bases map to TRBD1. V was clipped by 5 bases and J by 5 bases; unmatched bases: 8. Germline values: CDR1 LNHDA, CDR2 SQIVND (reference sequence). CDR3 length: 15 residues. In DNA form, the CDR3 reads TGTGCCAGTAGTTCCAGACAGGGGTTTTATCAGCCCCAGCATTTT. It translates to CASSSRQGFYQPQHF.

The chain is built from TRBV4-3 and TRBJ2-5; 7 nucleotides align to TRBD1. The last part of the DNA fits TRBJ2-7 better; the J call may be wrong. Germline V CDR1 and CDR2: LGHNA, YSLEER. The CDR3 spans 12 residues. This CDR3 reads CASSQSGGEQYF. CDR3 nucleotides: TGCGCCAGCAGCCAGTCAGGGGGCGAGCAGTACTTC.

This clone was counted between two and nine times. The chain has TRBV5-1 and TRBJ2-3, with 7 nucleotides matching TRBD2. Losses at the gene ends were 0 bases for V and 6 bases for J; bases not matched to a gene: 7. Germline V gene sequence: CDR1 SGHRS, CDR2 YFSETQ. CDR3 length: 15 residues. The CDR3 DNA reads TGCGCCAGCAGCTTGGGGGCTAGCGGTACTGATACGCAGTATTTT. This translates into CASSLGASGTDTQYF.

CDR3 sequence (DNA): TGTGCCAGCAGCTTCAGAGCGGGGGGCCAAGAGACCCAGTACTTC. Its protein is CASSFRAGGQETQYF. J is TRBJ2-5 and V is TRBV7-7, with TRBD2 identical over 9 bases. This CDR3 is 15 amino acids long. Germline V gene lookup returns CDR1 SSHAT and CDR2 FNYEAQ (reference sequence). V gave up 3 bases and J gave up 1 base; unmatched junction bases: 3.

The V and J genes are TRBV4-1 and TRBJ2-7; TRBD2 aligns across 7 bases. Germline V lookup: CDR1 MGHRA, CDR2 YSYEKL. The CDR3 runs 15 residues. Trimming at V came to 4 bases and at J to 4 bases, leaving 10 bases not matched to a gene. DNA for the CDR3: TGCGCCAGCAGCCCGGGGGGTAGGGGTTTGTACGAGCAGTACTTC. This encodes CASSPGGRGLYEQYF.

J is TRBJ1-1 and V is TRBV29-1; a possible D gene is TRBD1 (6 bases). The CDR3 is 13 amino acids. Trimming took off 4 bases at V and 0 bases at J, with 9 bases between the two ends. Looked up from germline, CDR1 is SQVTM and CDR2 is ANQGSEA. The chain's CDR3 is CSVGGHLNTEAFF. CDR3 DNA: TGCAGCGTTGGGGGACATCTGAACACTGAAGCTTTCTTT.

The V call is TRBV28, the J call TRBJ1-1; 7 nucleotides agree with TRBD1. CDR3 length equals 15 residues. Trimming cost V 6 bases and J 3 bases; bases outside gene matches: 10. Germline assignment: CDR1 MDHEN and CDR2 SYDVKM. CDR3 in amino acids: CASRSPQGVDTEAFF. DNA of the CDR3: TGTGCCAGCAGATCACCGCAGGGGGTTGACACTGAAGCTTTCTTT.

The chain has TRBV28 and TRBJ1-4; 7 bases fit TRBD1. V trimming: 8 bases; J trimming: 7 bases; junction bases outside the gene matches: 10. Germline values: CDR1 MDHEN, CDR2 SYDVKM. The CDR3 is 14 residues long. The CDR3: CASGPGTVIEKLFF. DNA for the CDR3: TGTGCCAGCGGCCCCGGGACAGTTATTGAAAAACTGTTTTTT. Full variable domain (rest looked up from reference TRBV28 and TRBJ1-4): DVKVTQSSRYLVKRTGEKVFLECVQDMDHENMFWYRQDPGLGLRLIYFSYDVKMKEKGDIPEGYSVSREKKERFSLILESASTNQTSMYLCASGPGTVIEKLFFGSGTQLSVL.

The genes are TRBV2 and TRBJ2-7; 10 nucleotides match TRBD2. J lost 4 bases, V lost 7 bases, and 4 bases had no gene match. CDR3 length: 13 amino acids. Germline V gene data show CDR1 as SNHLY and CDR2 as FYNNEI. CDR3: CASTWTSGYEQYF. The CDR3, as DNA: TGTGCCAGCACTTGGACTAGCGGTTACGAGCAGTACTTC.

This chain connects TRBV27 to TRBJ1-5; 9 nucleotides match TRBD1. The J segment lost 5 bases and the V segment lost 5 bases, leaving 13 bases of the junction unmatched. The CDR3 is 17 amino acids. CDR1 and CDR2 (germline): MNHEY, SMNVEV (reference sequence). Here the CDR3 DNA reads TGTGCCAGCAGTCCTTGGACAGGGGAGACGTTTGATCAGCCCCAGCATTTT. Residues: CASSPWTGETFDQPQHF.

The V call is TRBV10-1, the J call TRBJ2-1; TRBD2 matches 11 bases. The germline V gene encodes CDR1 WNHNN and CDR2 SYGVQD (reference sequence). This CDR3 contains 15 residues. V was pared by 3 bases and J by 10 bases, with 8 bases of the junction left unmatched. The DNA of the CDR3 is TGCGCCAGCAGTGACCCTAGCGGGGGGACCGGGGAGCAGTTCTTC. Translation gives CASSDPSGGTGEQFF.

The chain uses TRBV15 and TRBJ2-3, with 12 bases aligning to TRBD2. Germline-derived CDR1 and CDR2 are LNHNV and YYDKDF (reference sequence). V lost 5 bases and J lost 2; bases outside the gene matches: 14. The CDR3 runs to 19 residues. CDR3 in DNA: TGTGCCACCAGCGACCGTACTCTAGCGGGGGGGCGTCCCACAGATACGCAGTATTTT. Residues: CATSDRTLAGGRPTDTQYF.

This clone has more than one count but fewer than ten. This chain connects TRBV4-1 to TRBJ1-1; D might be TRBD1 (5 bases). Germline V gene lookup returns CDR1 MGHRA and CDR2 YSYEKL. Trimming took 4 bases from V and 4 from J, leaving 16 bases between them. This CDR3 is 15 amino acids long. The CDR3 nucleotides read TGCGCCAGCAGCCCACAGGTGGGCGGAATCACTGAAGCTTTCTTT. Protein sequence: CASSPQVGGITEAFF.